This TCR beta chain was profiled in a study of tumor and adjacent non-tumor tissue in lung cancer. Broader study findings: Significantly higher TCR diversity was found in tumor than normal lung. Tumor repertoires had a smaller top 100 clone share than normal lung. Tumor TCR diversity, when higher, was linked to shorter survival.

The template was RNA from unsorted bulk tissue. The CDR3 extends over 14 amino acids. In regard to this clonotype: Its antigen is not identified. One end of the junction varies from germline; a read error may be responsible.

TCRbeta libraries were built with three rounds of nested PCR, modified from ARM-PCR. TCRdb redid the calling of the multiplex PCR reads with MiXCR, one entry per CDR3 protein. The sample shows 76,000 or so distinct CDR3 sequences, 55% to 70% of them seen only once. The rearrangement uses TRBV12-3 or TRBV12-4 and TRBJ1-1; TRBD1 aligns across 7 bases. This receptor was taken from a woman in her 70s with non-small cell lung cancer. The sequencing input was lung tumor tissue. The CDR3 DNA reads TGTGCCAGCAATCCCGATGACAGGGCCACTGAGGCTTTCTTT. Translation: CASNPDDRATEAFF.